Sequencing of this T cell receptor (beta chain) was carried out in a study of blood T cell repertoires in COVID-19. Study summary: Whether acute or convalescent, the COVID-19 samples came from the United States, Italy and Spain. Sources were T cells, B-cell-depleted T cells, or PBMCs; the material itself was cDNA or gDNA.

Original methodology: Estimation of nucleated cell counts was performed using reference gene primer amplification. Clones were read by immunoSEQ multiplex PCR, and TCRdb kept only the in-frame ones, dropping some. V, J and clone size reflect that table, while D and trimming were determined from the DNA. The repertoire includes 200,000 to 250,000 clones, 87% of them detected once, and less than 14% sits in the top ten. The CDR3 covers 14 residues. Germline V CDR1 and CDR2: SGHAT, FQNNGV. V was shortened by 4 bases and J by 2 bases, with 12 bases between the two germline ends. Two negative PCRs, clearance, or symptom resolution had been documented for recovered Cohort 3 donors.

V usage is TRBV11-2 and J usage is TRBJ2-7, with D possibly TRBD2 on 6 matching bases. The specimen was PBMCs or T cells enriched from blood (not recorded which). The TCR originated in a young man who had recovered from COVID-19. CDR3 in DNA: TGTGCCAGCAGCTCTCTAGCGTTTCCCTACGAGCAGTACTTC. This translates into CASSSLAFPYEQYF. The full variable domain, rest sourced from reference TRBV11-2 and TRBJ2-7, is EAGVAQSPRYKIIEKRQSVAFWCNPISGHATLYWYQQILGQGPKLLIQFQNNGVVDDSQLPKDRFSAERLKGVDSTLKIQPAKLEDSAVYLCASSSLAFPYEQYFGPGTRLTVT.